This entry lists 24 T cell receptor beta chains sequenced from one sample in a study of OX40 agonist ivuxolimab in advanced cancers. Sequencing used immunoSEQ multiplex PCR; TCRdb keeps in-frame clones, though not all of them. The sample has more than 20,000 clones, approximately 87% seen once; the top ten hold roughly 28%. This specimen consisted of CD4+ or CD8+ T cells sorted from blood, obtained in a trial of the OX40 agonist ivuxolimab. These receptors were obtained from an adult with an advanced solid tumor such as melanoma, head and neck, liver or kidney cancer.

The chain uses TRBV28 and TRBJ2-7; TRBD2 is a possible D gene (6 bases). V lost 6 bases to trimming and J lost 2 bases, with 14 bases between them. CDR1 is MDHEN and CDR2 is SYDVKM in the germline V gene. This CDR3 is built from 14 residues. In DNA, the CDR3 is TGTGCCAGCAGCCCTCCCGGGACTGCCTACGAGCAGTACTTC. This codes for CASSPPGTAYEQYF.

This clone was seen a few times. The chain carries TRBV7-8 and TRBJ2-3, with D possibly TRBD2 on 6 matching bases. The germline gives CDR1 SGHVS, CDR2 FQNEAQ. Trimming took off 6 bases at V and 6 bases at J, with 22 bases between the two ends. This CDR3 has 16 residues. CDR3 region: CASRGRGQRRMDTQYF. CDR3 DNA: TGTGCCAGCAGAGGGCGGGGCCAGCGGAGGATGGATACGCAGTATTTT.

In DNA, the CDR3 is TGTGCTAGTGCCTTAGGAGGTGGCCGAGGCTACACCTTC. Protein product: CASALGGGRGYTF. The rearrangement links TRBV12-5 to TRBJ1-2; no clear D. This CDR3 has 13 amino acids. V lost 7 bases and J 8 bases, leaving 17 bases between the germline ends. Germline assignment: CDR1 LGHNT and CDR2 FRNRAP.

This clone is a singleton in its sample. V usage is TRBV7-8 and J usage is TRBJ1-1; perhaps TRBD1 as D (5 bases). Germline V gene sequence: CDR1 SGHVS, CDR2 FQNEAQ. There are 14 residues in the CDR3. Between the trimmed V and J ends, which lost 3 bases and 0 bases, there was a span of 8 bases. The CDR3 DNA is TGTGCCAGCAGCTTGGGGGGGATGAACACTGAAGCTTTCTTT. This encodes CASSLGGMNTEAFF. Looking up the rest from reference TRBV7-8 and TRBJ1-1 gives the full variable domain: GAGVSQSPRYKVAKRGQDVALRCDPISGHVSLFWYQQALGQGPEFLTYFQNEAQLDKSGLPSDRFFAERPEGSVSTLKIQRTQQEDSAVYLCASSLGGMNTEAFFGQGTRLTVV.

The V gene is TRBV28, the J gene TRBJ2-1, with TRBD2 as a possible D gene (5 bases). The CDR3 covers 14 residues. CDR1 and CDR2 (germline): MDHEN, SYDVKM. Trimming removed 7 bases at V and 0 bases at J, with 10 bases between. The CDR3 bases are TGTGCCAGCACGAGAGGGAGCTCCTACAATGAGCAGTTCTTC. Residues: CASTRGSSYNEQFF.

The rearrangement uses TRBV6-1 and TRBJ2-7; D perhaps matches TRBD2 (5 bases). Per the germline V gene, CDR1 is MNHNS and CDR2 is SASEGT. The CDR3 has 17 residues. The germline V and J ends were trimmed by 4 bases and 1 base, with 20 bases remaining between them. The CDR3 sequence is CASSAIEPLTGSYEQYF. DNA of the CDR3: TGTGCCAGCAGTGCGATTGAACCACTCACGGGGTCCTACGAGCAGTACTTC.

The chain links TRBV27 to TRBJ1-2; D is uncertain. V was cut by 6 bases and J by 4 bases, with 12 bases left in between. Germline CDR1 MNHEY, CDR2 SMNVEV (reference sequence). This CDR3 has 13 amino acids. The CDR3 bases are TGTGCCAGCAGAAGGTCCGAGGGCTATGGCTACACCTTC. This encodes CASRRSEGYGYTF.

The chain recombines TRBV19 with TRBJ2-2; perhaps TRBD2 as D (6 bases). Looked up from germline, CDR1 is LNHDA and CDR2 is SQIVND (reference sequence). There are 15 residues in the CDR3. Between the trimmed V and J ends, which lost 5 bases and 0 bases, there was a span of 10 bases. CDR3: CASSPGLSNTGELFF. Here the CDR3 DNA reads TGTGCCAGTAGTCCGGGACTGTCGAACACCGGGGAGCTGTTTTTT.

The chain couples TRBV19 to TRBJ1-1; D is perhaps TRBD1 (6 bases). There are 14 residues in the CDR3. The V end was cut by 6 bases, the J end by 2 bases, with 13 bases between. Germline assignment: CDR1 LNHDA and CDR2 SQIVND (reference sequence). The DNA of the CDR3 is TGTGCCAGTAGCCAGGGGTGGGGAAACACTGAAGCTTTCTTT. Translating gives CASSQGWGNTEAFF.

By sample share, this clone is medium-sized (0.01 to 0.1%). This sequence joins TRBV13 and TRBJ2-3, with TRBD2 identical over 9 bases. The CDR3 runs 14 residues. J lost 6 bases, V lost 4 bases, and 5 bases had no gene match. Germline V CDR1 and CDR2: PRHDT, FYEKMQ (reference sequence). DNA for the CDR3: TGTGCCAGCAGCTCCCGAGGACTAGCGGATACGCAGTATTTT. Translated, it gives CASSSRGLADTQYF.

This chain links TRBV28 with TRBJ2-3, with TRBD2 identical over 11 bases. The germline CDR1 and CDR2 sequences are MDHEN and SYDVKM. The CDR3 is 17 amino acids. J was trimmed by 4 bases and V by 4 bases; bases with no gene match: 10. CDR3 region: CASSSETSGIFADTQYF. The CDR3 nucleotides read TGTGCCAGCAGTTCCGAGACTAGCGGGATTTTTGCAGATACGCAGTATTTT. The full variable domain, its missing parts supplied by reference TRBV28 and TRBJ2-3, is DVKVTQSSRYLVKRTGEKVFLECVQDMDHENMFWYRQDPGLGLRLIYFSYDVKMKEKGDIPEGYSVSREKKERFSLILESASTNQTSMYLCASSSETSGIFADTQYFGPGTRLTVL.

V and J are TRBV6-5 and TRBJ2-6; TRBD1 aligns across 10 bases. Germline V gives CDR1 MNHEY, CDR2 SVGAGI. After removal of 8 bases from V and 10 bases from J, the junction contained 11 bases not matched to a gene. There are 15 residues in the CDR3. CDR3 bases: TGTGCCAGCGGGAGCTGGGGGACAGGGGAAAACGTCCTGACTTTC. Protein product: CASGSWGTGENVLTF.

This sequence joins TRBV9 and TRBJ2-1; D ambiguous. This CDR3 region has 14 residues. The ends were cut back, 0 bases at V and 3 bases at J, with 7 bases in the middle. Looked up from germline, CDR1 is SGDLS and CDR2 is YYNGEE. This CDR3 is CASSVGNFYNEQFF. The DNA for the CDR3 is TGTGCCAGCAGCGTAGGAAACTTCTACAATGAGCAGTTCTTC.

The V and J genes are TRBV6-1 and TRBJ2-7, with D possibly TRBD1 on 6 matching bases. The CDR3 runs 13 residues. CDR1 and CDR2 (germline): MNHNS, SASEGT. V was cut by 7 bases and J by 2 bases, with 12 bases left in between. The DNA for the CDR3 is TGTGCCAGCACGGGGAACAGGGCCTACGAGCAGTACTTC. It is translated as CASTGNRAYEQYF.

The chain employs TRBV28 and TRBJ2-7; tentatively, D is TRBD1 or TRBD2 (7 bases each). CDR3 size: 16 residues. Between the trimmed V and J ends, which lost 7 bases and 4 bases, there was a span of 23 bases. Germline assignment: CDR1 MDHEN and CDR2 SYDVKM. The chain's CDR3 is CASTISGGQPLYEQYF. For the CDR3, the DNA is TGTGCCAGCACCATTTCGGGGGGACAGCCCTTATACGAGCAGTACTTC.

The V gene is TRBV10-3, the J gene TRBJ1-5; tentative D call: TRBD1 (6 bases). The CDR3 is 17 amino acids. V lost 6 bases, J lost 0 bases, and 18 bases lay in between. CDR1 is ENHRY and CDR2 is SYGVKD in the germline V gene. As DNA, the CDR3 is TGTGCCATCAGCGGCAGTGGCAGGGGACATAGCAATCAGCCCCAGCATTTT. This sequence encodes CAISGSGRGHSNQPQHF.

The rearrangement uses TRBV15 and TRBJ1-1; possibly TRBD1 for D (5 bases). V dropped 0 bases and J dropped 1 base, with 12 bases sitting between them. Germline loops: CDR1 LNHNV, CDR2 YYDKDF (reference sequence). This CDR3 has 16 amino acids. CDR3 sequence reads: CATSRDRTGPNTEAFF. The CDR3 nucleotides read TGTGCCACCAGCAGAGATAGGACGGGGCCGAACACTGAAGCTTTCTTT.

This clone was seen once. The junction and the germline gene differ at one end; a read error may be behind it. The chain uses TRBV14 and TRBJ1-2; TRBD1 agrees at 9 bases. CDR1 is SGHDN and CDR2 is FVKESK in the germline V gene. CDR3 length equals 15 residues. Written as DNA, the CDR3 is TGTGCCAGCAGCCAACCGGGACAGGGAAACTATGGCTACGCCTTC. Translated: CASSQPGQGNYGYAF.

The CDR3 sequence is CASSFRDYEQYF. CDR3 bases: TGTGCCAGCAGTTTTAGGGACTACGAGCAGTACTTC. J is TRBJ2-7 and V is TRBV28; unclear D gene. Germline assignment: CDR1 MDHEN and CDR2 SYDVKM. The germline V and J ends were trimmed by 3 bases and 3 bases, with 6 bases remaining between them. The CDR3 length is 12 residues.

This clone has a handful of counts. V is TRBV4-3 and J is TRBJ1-2; the D is unclear. The CDR3 extends over 16 amino acids. Trimming removed 0 bases from V and 4 bases from J, with 15 bases in between. Germline values: CDR1 LGHNA, CDR2 YSLEER. CDR3 nucleotides: TGCGCCAGCAGCCAAGATTTAAGCAACAGAGTCTATGGCTACACCTTC. Protein: CASSQDLSNRVYGYTF.

The rearrangement links TRBV9 to TRBJ2-7, with TRBD2 matching over 8 bases. This CDR3 has 16 amino acids. Germline CDR1 and CDR2: SGDLS and YYNGEE. Trimming cost V 4 bases and J 4 bases; bases outside gene matches: 13. The CDR3 loop reads CASSPPGERESYEQYF. Written as DNA, the CDR3 is TGTGCCAGCAGCCCGCCCGGGGAGCGGGAGAGTTACGAGCAGTACTTC.

The chain recombines TRBV10-1 with TRBJ2-2; TRBD2 aligns across 9 bases. Germline values: CDR1 WNHNN, CDR2 SYGVQD (reference sequence). This CDR3 is 15 amino acids long. J lost 1 base, V lost 5 bases, and 2 bases had no gene match. The CDR3 DNA sequence: TGCGCCAGCAGTAGACTAGCGGAGAACACCGGGGAGCTGTTTTTT. Translating gives CASSRLAENTGELFF.

The J gene is TRBJ1-6, the V gene TRBV19; D may be TRBD1 (5 bases). Germline loops: CDR1 LNHDA, CDR2 SQIVND (reference sequence). Trimming removed 1 base at V and 9 bases at J, with 16 bases between. The CDR3 is 16 amino acids. CDR3 region: CASSIVASDRLSPLHF. CDR3 bases: TGTGCCAGTAGTATAGTCGCTAGCGACAGACTTTCACCCCTCCACTTT.

The rearrangement uses TRBV6-5 and TRBJ2-5; the match to TRBD1 covers 10 bases. Gene TRBJ2-7 matches the end of the DNA better, so the J call may be wrong. The CDR3 loop spans 12 amino acids. Germline CDR1 is MNHEY and CDR2 is SVGAGI. The CDR3 DNA follows: TGTGCCAGCGGGACAGGGGACTACGAGCAGTACTTC. Amino acids: CASGTGDYEQYF.